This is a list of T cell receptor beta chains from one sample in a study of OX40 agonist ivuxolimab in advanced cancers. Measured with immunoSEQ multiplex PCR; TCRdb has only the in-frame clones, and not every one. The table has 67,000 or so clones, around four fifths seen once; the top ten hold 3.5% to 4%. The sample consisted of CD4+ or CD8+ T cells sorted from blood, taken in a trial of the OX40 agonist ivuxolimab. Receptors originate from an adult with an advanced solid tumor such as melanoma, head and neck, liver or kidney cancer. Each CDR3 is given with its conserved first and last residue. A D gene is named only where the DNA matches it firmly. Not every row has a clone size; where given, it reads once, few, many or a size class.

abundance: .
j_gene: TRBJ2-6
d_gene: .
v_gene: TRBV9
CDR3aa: CASSGRQSSGANVLTF
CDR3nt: TGTGCCAGCAGCGGCAGACAGAGCTCTGGGGCCAACGTCCTGACTTTC

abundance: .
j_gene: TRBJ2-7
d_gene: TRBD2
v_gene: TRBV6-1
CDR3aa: CASSETSGVNEQYF
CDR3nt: TGTGCCAGCAGTGAGACTAGCGGGGTAAACGAGCAGTACTTC

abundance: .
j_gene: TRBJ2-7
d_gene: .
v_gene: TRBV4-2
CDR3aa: CASRRGSSEQYF
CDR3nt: TGTGCCAGCAGAAGGGGAAGTTCCGAGCAGTACTTC

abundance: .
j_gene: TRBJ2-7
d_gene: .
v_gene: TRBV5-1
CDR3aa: CASSLASRGASYEQYF
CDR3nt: TGCGCCAGCAGCTTGGCCAGCAGGGGGGCCTCCTACGAGCAGTACTTC

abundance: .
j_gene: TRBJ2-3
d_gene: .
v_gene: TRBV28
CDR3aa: CASSTPGSTDTQYF
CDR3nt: TGTGCCAGCTCAACCCCGGGGAGCACAGATACGCAGTATTTT

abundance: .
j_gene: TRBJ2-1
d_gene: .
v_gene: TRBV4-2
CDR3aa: CASSLRMTVSSYNEQFF
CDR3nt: TGTGCCAGCAGCCTTAGAATGACCGTAAGCTCCTACAATGAGCAGTTCTTC

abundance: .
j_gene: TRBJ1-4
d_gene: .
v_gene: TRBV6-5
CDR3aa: CASSYPGRELFF
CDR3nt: TGTGCCAGCAGTTACCCTGGACGAGAACTGTTTTTT

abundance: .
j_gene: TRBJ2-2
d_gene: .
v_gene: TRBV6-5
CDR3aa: CASSYSGGLGTGELFF
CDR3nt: TGTGCCAGCAGTTACTCGGGGGGTCTGGGCACCGGGGAGCTGTTTTTT

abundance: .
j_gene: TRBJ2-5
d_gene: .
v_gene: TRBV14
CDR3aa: CASSVTGIEETQYF
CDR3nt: TGTGCCAGCAGTGTCACAGGGATCGAAGAGACCCAGTACTTC

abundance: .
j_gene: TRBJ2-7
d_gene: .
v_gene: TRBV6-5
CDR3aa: CASRPTRTYEQYF
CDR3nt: TGTGCCAGCAGGCCGACTAGGACCTACGAGCAGTACTTC

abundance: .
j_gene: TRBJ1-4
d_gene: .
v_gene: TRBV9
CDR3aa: CASSLSVQRNEKLFF
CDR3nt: TGTGCCAGCAGCCTTAGTGTTCAGCGGAATGAAAAACTGTTTTTT

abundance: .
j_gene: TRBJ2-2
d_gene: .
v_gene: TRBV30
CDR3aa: CAWKTRVREGGGWNTGELFF
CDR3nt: TGTGCCTGGAAAACCCGTGTACGGGAGGGAGGGGGCTGGAACACCGGGGAGCTGTTTTTT

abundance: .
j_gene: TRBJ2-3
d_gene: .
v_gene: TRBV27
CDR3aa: CASSPRGEIVTDTQYF
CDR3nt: TGTGCCAGCAGTCCAAGGGGGGAAATTGTTACAGATACGCAGTATTTT

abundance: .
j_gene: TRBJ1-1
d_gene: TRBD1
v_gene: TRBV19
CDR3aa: CASSIAGTGEDTEAFF
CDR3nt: TGTGCCAGTAGTATAGCTGGGACAGGGGAGGACACTGAAGCTTTCTTT

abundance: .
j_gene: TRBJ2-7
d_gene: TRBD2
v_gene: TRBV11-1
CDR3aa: CASSLPTSGSRKYF
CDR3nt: TGTGCCAGCAGCTTACCAACTAGCGGGAGCCGCAAGTACTTC

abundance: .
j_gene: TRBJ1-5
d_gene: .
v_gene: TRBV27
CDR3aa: CASSLNRESQPQHF
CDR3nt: TGTGCCAGCAGTTTAAACAGGGAAAGCCAGCCCCAGCATTTT

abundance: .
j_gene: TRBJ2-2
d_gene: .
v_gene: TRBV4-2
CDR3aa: CASSQVAGVTGELFF
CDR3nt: TGTGCCAGCAGCCAAGTTGCCGGGGTCACCGGGGAGCTGTTTTTT

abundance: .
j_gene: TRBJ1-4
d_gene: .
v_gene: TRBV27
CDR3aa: CANYLGVSNEKLFF
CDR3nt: TGTGCCAACTACCTGGGAGTTTCGAATGAAAAACTGTTTTTT

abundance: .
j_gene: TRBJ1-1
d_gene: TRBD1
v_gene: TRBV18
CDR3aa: CASSPVSPGGEGTEAFF
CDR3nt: TGTGCCAGCTCACCAGTCTCGCCAGGGGGGGAAGGCACTGAAGCTTTCTTT

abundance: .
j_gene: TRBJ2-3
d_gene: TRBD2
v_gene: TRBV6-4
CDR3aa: CARTTIAGATPDTQYF
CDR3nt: TGTGCCAGAACGACCATAGCGGGAGCAACTCCAGATACGCAGTATTTT

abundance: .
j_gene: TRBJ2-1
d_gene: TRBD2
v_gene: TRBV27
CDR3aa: CASMAGRAYNEQFF
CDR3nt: TGTGCCAGCATGGCCGGGAGGGCCTACAATGAGCAGTTCTTC

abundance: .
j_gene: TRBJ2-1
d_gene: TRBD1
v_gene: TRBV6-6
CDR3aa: CASSYGTVYNEQFF
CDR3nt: TGTGCCAGCAGTTACGGGACAGTTTACAATGAGCAGTTCTTC

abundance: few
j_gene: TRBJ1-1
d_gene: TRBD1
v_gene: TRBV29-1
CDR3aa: CSGSGTGYSEAFF
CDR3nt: TGCAGCGGAAGCGGGACAGGGTATTCTGAAGCTTTCTTT

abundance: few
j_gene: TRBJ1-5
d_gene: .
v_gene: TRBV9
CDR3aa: CASSVGQVNQPQHF
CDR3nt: TGTGCCAGCAGCGTAGGACAAGTCAATCAGCCCCAGCATTTT

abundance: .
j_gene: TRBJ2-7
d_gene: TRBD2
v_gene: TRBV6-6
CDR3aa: CASSPGTSGIPYF
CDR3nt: TGTGCCAGCAGTCCTGGGACTAGCGGGATTCCGTACTTC

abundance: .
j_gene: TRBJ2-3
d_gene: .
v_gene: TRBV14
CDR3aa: CASSLFTDTQYF
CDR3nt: TGTGCCAGCAGCCTCTTCACAGATACGCAGTATTTT

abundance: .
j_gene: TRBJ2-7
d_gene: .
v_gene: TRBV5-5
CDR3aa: CASSLTHSATYEQYF
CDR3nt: TGTGCCAGCAGCTTGACCCACAGTGCCACCTACGAGCAGTACTTC

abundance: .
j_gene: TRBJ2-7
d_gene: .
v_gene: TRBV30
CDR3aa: CAWTQIDSSYEQYF
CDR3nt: TGTGCCTGGACGCAGATTGATAGCTCCTACGAGCAGTACTTC

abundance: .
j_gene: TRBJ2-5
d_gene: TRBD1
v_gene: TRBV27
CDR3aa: CASGLTGMAQETQYF
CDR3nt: TGTGCCAGCGGGTTGACAGGGATGGCCCAAGAGACCCAGTACTTC

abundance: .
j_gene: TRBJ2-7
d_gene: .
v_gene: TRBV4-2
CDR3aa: CASSQGFFQRDEQYF
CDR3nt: TGTGCCAGCAGCCAAGGGTTTTTCCAACGGGACGAGCAGTACTTC

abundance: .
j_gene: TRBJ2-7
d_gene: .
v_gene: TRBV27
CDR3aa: CASSLEGATYEQYF
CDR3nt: TGTGCCAGCAGTTTAGAGGGAGCGACCTACGAGCAGTACTTC

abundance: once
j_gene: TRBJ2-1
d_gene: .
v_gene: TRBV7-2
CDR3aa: CASSLLQVIDEQFF
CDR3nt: TGTGCCAGCAGCTTATTACAGGTTATCGATGAGCAGTTCTTC

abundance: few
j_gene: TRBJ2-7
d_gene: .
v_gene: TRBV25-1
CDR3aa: CASTRTQTGEQYF
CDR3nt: TGTGCCAGCACACGGACCCAGACTGGCGAGCAGTACTTC

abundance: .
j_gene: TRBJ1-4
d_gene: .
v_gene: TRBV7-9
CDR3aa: CASSSGDGNEKLFF
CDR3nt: TGTGCCAGCAGCTCGGGGGACGGGAATGAAAAACTGTTTTTT

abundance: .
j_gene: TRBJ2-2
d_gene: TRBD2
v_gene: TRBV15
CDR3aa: CATSSGREGPTGELFF
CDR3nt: TGTGCCACCAGCAGTGGACGGGAGGGCCCCACCGGGGAGCTGTTTTTT

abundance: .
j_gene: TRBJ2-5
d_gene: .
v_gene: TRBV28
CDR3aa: CASRAAIQETQYF
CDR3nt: TGTGCCAGCAGGGCAGCTATCCAAGAGACCCAGTACTTC

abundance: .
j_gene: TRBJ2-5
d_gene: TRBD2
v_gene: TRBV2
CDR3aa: CASSGGLAGGRETQYF
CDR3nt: TGTGCCAGCAGTGGGGGACTAGCGGGAGGTAGGGAGACCCAGTACTTC

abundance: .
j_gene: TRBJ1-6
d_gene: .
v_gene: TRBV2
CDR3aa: CASSAVWLDSPLHF
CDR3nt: TGTGCCAGCAGTGCGGTCTGGCTGGATTCACCCCTCCACTTT

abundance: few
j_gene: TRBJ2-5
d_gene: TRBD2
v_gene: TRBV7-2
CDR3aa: CASSLSLAGEWETQYF
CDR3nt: TGTGCCAGCAGCTTGAGCCTAGCGGGAGAATGGGAGACCCAGTACTTC

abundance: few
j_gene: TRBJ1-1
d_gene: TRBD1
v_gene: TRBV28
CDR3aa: CASDTGQGLRAFF
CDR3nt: TGTGCCAGCGATACCGGACAGGGTCTGAGAGCTTTCTTT

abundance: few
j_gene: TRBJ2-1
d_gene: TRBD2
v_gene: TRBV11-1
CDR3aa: CASSLGTREGEQFF
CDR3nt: TGTGCCAGCAGCTTAGGAACGCGGGAGGGGGAGCAGTTCTTC

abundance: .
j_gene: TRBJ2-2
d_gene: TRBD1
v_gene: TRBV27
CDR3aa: CASRVDRVAGELFF
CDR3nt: TGTGCCAGTAGGGTGGACAGGGTGGCCGGGGAGCTGTTTTTT

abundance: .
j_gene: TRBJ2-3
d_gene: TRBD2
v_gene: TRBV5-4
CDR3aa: CASSYWGGGDTQYF
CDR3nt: TGTGCCAGCAGCTATTGGGGGGGAGGGGATACGCAGTATTTT

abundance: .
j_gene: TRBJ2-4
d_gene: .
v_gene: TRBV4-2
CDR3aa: CASSQGDFKNIQYF
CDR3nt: TGTGCCAGCAGCCAGGGAGATTTCAAAAACATTCAGTACTTC

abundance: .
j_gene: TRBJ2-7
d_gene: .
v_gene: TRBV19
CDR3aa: CASSIDLESYPSYEQYF
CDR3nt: TGTGCCAGTAGTATAGATCTCGAAAGTTACCCATCCTACGAGCAGTACTTC

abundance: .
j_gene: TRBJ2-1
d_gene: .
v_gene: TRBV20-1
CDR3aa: CSARMNNEQFF
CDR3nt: TGCAGTGCTAGAATGAACAATGAGCAGTTCTTC

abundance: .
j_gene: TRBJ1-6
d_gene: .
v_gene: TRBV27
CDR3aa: CASSSRDGLMGPLHF
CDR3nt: TGTGCCAGCAGTTCCCGGGACGGGTTAATGGGACCCCTCCACTTT

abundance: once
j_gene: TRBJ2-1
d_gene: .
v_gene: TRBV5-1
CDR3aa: CASSFSTGYNEQFF
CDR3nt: TGCGCCAGCAGTTTCAGTACGGGTTACAATGAGCAGTTCTTC

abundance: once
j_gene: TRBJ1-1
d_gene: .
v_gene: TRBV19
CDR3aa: CASSIVSAQQDAFF
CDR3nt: TGTGCCAGTAGTATAGTATCTGCCCAGCAAGATGCTTTCTTT

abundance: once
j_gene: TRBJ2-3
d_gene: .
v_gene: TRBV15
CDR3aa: CATRGEDTQYF
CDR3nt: TGTGCCACCAGGGGTGAAGATACGCAGTATTTT

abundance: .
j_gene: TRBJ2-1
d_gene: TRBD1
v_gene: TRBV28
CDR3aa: CASMRGQGGRQFF
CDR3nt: TGTGCCAGCATGAGGGGACAGGGAGGTAGGCAGTTCTTC

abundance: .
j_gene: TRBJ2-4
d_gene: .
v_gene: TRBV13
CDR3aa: CASSLELLNRVKNIQYF
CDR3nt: TGTGCCAGCAGCTTAGAATTGTTGAATAGGGTCAAAAACATTCAGTACTTC

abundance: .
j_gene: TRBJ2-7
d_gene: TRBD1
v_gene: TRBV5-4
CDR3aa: CASSSRDRIYEQYF
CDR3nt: TGTGCCAGCAGCTCCAGGGACAGAATCTACGAGCAGTACTTC

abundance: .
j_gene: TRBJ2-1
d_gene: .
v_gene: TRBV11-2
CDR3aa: CASSLRPSSYNEQFF
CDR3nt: TGTGCCAGCAGTTTGAGGCCGAGCTCCTACAATGAGCAGTTCTTC